The TCR beta chain under discussion was sequenced for a study of PD-1 blockade in mismatch repair-deficient tumors. Assay: immunoSEQ multiplex PCR; the TCRdb copy retains only in-frame clones and omits some. The sample includes 40,000 or so clones, around 79% of them seen just once. With 4 bases clipped from V and 11 bases from J, the junction kept 6 bases outside the gene matches. This CDR3 contains 12 residues. CDR1 and CDR2 from the germline V gene are MNHNY and SVGAGI (reference sequence). The rearrangement links TRBV6-6 to TRBJ2-7, with 9 bases aligning to TRBD1. This TCR came from an adult with mismatch repair-deficient cancer. Sequencing used peripheral blood, obtained 4 weeks after starting pembrolizumab. The CDR3 region is CASSSGQGNKYF. The DNA for the CDR3 is TGTGCCAGCAGTTCCGGACAGGGGAACAAGTACTTC.